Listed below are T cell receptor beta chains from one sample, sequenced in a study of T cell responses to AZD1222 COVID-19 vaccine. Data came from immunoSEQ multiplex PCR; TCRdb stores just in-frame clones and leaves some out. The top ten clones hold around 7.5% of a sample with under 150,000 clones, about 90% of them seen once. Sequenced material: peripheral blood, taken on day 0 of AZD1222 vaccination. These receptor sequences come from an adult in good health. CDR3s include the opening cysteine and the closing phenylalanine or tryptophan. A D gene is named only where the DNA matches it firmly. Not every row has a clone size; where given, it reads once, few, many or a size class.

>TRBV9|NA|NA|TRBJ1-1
CASSHPGDTEAFF
TGTGCCAGCAGCCACCCAGGGGACACTGAAGCTTTCTTT
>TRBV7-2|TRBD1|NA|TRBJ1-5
CASSSTGWDQPQHF
TGTGCCAGCAGCTCGACAGGGTGGGATCAGCCCCAGCATTTT
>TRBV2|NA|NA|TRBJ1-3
CASSEGIGNTIYF
TGTGCCAGCAGCGAAGGGATTGGAAACACCATATATTTT
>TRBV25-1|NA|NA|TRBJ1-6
CASSVRTTSPLHF
TGTGCCAGCAGTGTCCGGACCACCTCACCCCTCCACTTT
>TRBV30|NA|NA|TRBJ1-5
CAWSLMGQPQHF
TGTGCCTGGAGCCTGATGGGTCAGCCCCAGCATTTT
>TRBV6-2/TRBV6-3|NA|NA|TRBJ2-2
CASSYLRVPARTGELFF
TGTGCCAGCAGTTACCTCAGAGTCCCCGCGCGCACCGGGGAGCTGTTTTTT
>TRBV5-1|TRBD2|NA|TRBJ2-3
CASRGSGGSLADTQYF
TGCGCCAGCAGGGGTAGCGGGGGGAGTCTTGCAGATACGCAGTATTTT
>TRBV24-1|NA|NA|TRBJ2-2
CATSIYAGELFF
TGTGCCACCAGTATATATGCCGGGGAGCTGTTTTTT
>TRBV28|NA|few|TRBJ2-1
CASSTGASYNEQFF
TGTGCCAGCAGTACCGGGGCCTCCTACAATGAGCAGTTCTTC
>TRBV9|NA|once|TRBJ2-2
CASSAGSYMTQGTGELFF
TGTGCCAGCAGCGCGGGGTCCTATATGACACAAGGCACCGGGGAGCTGTTTTTT
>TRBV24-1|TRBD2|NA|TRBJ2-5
CATSESGGVKETQYF
TGTGCCACCAGTGAGTCGGGGGGGGTAAAAGAGACCCAGTACTTC
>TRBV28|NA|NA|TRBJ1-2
CASSFENSRGYTF
TGTGCCAGCAGTTTTGAAAACAGCCGTGGCTACACCTTC
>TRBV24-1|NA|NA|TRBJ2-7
CATSEGQGVHEQYF
TGTGCCACCAGTGAAGGGCAGGGAGTCCACGAGCAGTACTTC
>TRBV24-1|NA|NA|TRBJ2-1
CATSDLAIEQFF
TGTGCCACCAGTGATTTGGCAATTGAGCAGTTCTTC
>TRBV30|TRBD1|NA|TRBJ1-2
CAWAGTDLSPYGYTF
TGTGCCTGGGCTGGGACAGACCTAAGCCCCTATGGCTACACCTTC
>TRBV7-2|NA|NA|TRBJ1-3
CASSLLLFSGNTIYF
TGTGCCAGCAGCTTATTACTTTTCTCTGGAAACACCATATATTTT
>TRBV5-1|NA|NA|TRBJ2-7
CASSLETAGHYEQYF
TGCGCCAGCAGCTTGGAGACGGCCGGTCACTACGAGCAGTACTTC
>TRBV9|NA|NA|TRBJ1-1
CASSVEALNTEAFF
TGTGCCAGCAGCGTAGAGGCCTTGAACACTGAAGCTTTCTTT
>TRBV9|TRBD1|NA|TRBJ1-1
CASSGTGLNTEAFF
TGTGCCAGCAGCGGGACAGGGCTAAACACTGAAGCTTTCTTT
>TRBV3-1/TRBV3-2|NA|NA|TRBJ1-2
CASSQEGNTYGYTF
TGTGCCAGCAGCCAAGAGGGCAATACCTATGGCTACACCTTC
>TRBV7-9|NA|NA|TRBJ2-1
CASSSQHSAHNEQFF
TGTGCCAGCAGCTCCCAACATTCGGCCCACAATGAGCAGTTCTTC
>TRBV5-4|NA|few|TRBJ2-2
CASSPYIRTGELFF
TGTGCCAGCAGCCCATACATCCGCACCGGGGAGCTGTTTTTT
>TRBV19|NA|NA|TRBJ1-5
CASMWGEGNQPQHF
TGTGCCAGCATGTGGGGGGAGGGAAATCAGCCCCAGCATTTT
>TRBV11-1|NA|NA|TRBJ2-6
CASSLAVGRLLGANVLTF
TGTGCCAGCAGCTTAGCGGTGGGCCGCTTGCTTGGGGCCAACGTCCTGACTTTC
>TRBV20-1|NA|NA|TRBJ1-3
CSAGPGNTIYF
TGCAGTGCTGGACCTGGAAACACCATATATTTT
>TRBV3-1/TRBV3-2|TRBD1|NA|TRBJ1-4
CASSPTGGNEKLFF
TGTGCCAGCAGCCCGACAGGGGGGAATGAAAAACTGTTTTTT
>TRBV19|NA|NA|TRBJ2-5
CASRVSSQETQYF
TGTGCCAGTAGGGTCTCCAGCCAAGAGACCCAGTACTTC
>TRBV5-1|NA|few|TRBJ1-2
CASSPGQKAGYGYTF
TGCGCCAGCAGCCCCGGACAGAAAGCAGGCTATGGCTACACCTTC
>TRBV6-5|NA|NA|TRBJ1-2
CASSSSGLGYGYTF
TGTGCCAGCAGTTCTAGTGGGCTCGGCTATGGCTACACCTTC
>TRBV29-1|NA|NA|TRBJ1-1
CSVDPFSSTEAFF
TGCAGCGTTGATCCCTTTAGTAGTACTGAAGCTTTCTTT
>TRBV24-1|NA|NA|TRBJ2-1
CATSVSDNHNNEQFF
TGTGCCACCAGTGTTTCGGACAACCACAACAATGAGCAGTTCTTC
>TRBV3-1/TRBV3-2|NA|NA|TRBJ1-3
CASGSSGNTIYF
TGTGCCAGCGGTAGTTCTGGAAACACCATATATTTT